This is a list of T cell receptor beta chains from one sample in a study of shared clonotypes between healthy human individuals. Profiling relied on immunoSEQ multiplex PCR, and the TCRdb table lists in-frame clones only, not all of them. The data show roughly 1 million clones, around 78% seen once. Sample: memory CD4+ T cells from PBMCs. Receptors originate from a man aged 18 to 30 in good health. Some clones in this sample may be carry-over from other donors' samples. CDR3s include the opening cysteine and the closing phenylalanine or tryptophan. A D gene is named only where the DNA matches it firmly. The size entry is marked missing in some rows and otherwise reads once, few, many or a size class.

clone_size d_call j_call v_call cdr3_aa cdr3_nt
NA TRBD1 TRBJ1-1 TRBV30 CAWRPKDRWGTEAFF TGTGCCTGGAGGCCCAAGGACAGGTGGGGCACTGAAGCTTTCTTT
NA TRBD1 TRBJ2-3 TRBV2 CASTGTGAPDTQYF TGTGCCAGCACCGGGACAGGGGCTCCAGATACGCAGTATTTT
NA NA TRBJ2-3 TRBV5-4 CASSKTSTDTQYF TGTGCCAGCAGCAAAACTAGCACAGATACGCAGTATTTT
NA TRBD2 TRBJ2-1 TRBV7-2 CASSSTSGRENEQFF TGTGCCAGCAGCTCGACTAGCGGGAGGGAGAATGAGCAGTTCTTC
few NA TRBJ1-1 TRBV5-1 CASSFSRRANTEAFF TGCGCCAGCAGCTTTTCGAGGCGCGCGAACACTGAAGCTTTCTTT
once NA TRBJ1-1 TRBV7-3 CASSRGKGEAFF TGTGCCAGCAGCCGCGGGAAGGGTGAAGCTTTCTTT
NA NA TRBJ2-3 TRBV4-2 CASSQVTVHSTDTQYF TGTGCCAGCAGCCAAGTAACTGTTCATAGCACAGATACGCAGTATTTT
NA NA TRBJ1-5 TRBV10-3 CAISESGTPPMPQHF TGTGCCATCAGTGAGTCGGGGACACCTCCCATGCCCCAGCATTTT
NA TRBD1 TRBJ2-3 TRBV15 CATSSPMTGEDTQYF TGTGCCACCAGCAGCCCCATGACAGGGGAGGATACGCAGTATTTT
NA NA TRBJ2-3 TRBV9 CASSSRPGTDTQYF TGTGCCAGCAGCTCCCGACCCGGCACAGATACGCAGTATTTT
NA TRBD2 TRBJ2-1 TRBV5-1 CASSLMLAEIYNEQFF TGCGCCAGCAGCTTGATGCTAGCGGAAATTTACAATGAGCAGTTCTTC
NA TRBD1 TRBJ2-2 TRBV5-1 CASCRDRGDSANTGELFF TGCGCCAGCTGTCGGGACAGGGGCGATTCGGCGAACACCGGGGAGCTGTTTTTT
NA NA TRBJ2-1 TRBV6-1 CASSFSSSYNEQFF TGTGCCAGCAGCTTCTCGAGCTCCTACAATGAGCAGTTCTTC
NA NA TRBJ1-6 TRBV6-5 CASSYGPINSPLHF TGTGCCAGCAGTTACGGGCCGATTAATTCACCCCTCCACTTT
NA TRBD2 TRBJ2-2 TRBV11-2 CASSAQTSGNTGELFF TGTGCCAGCAGCGCGCAGACTAGCGGGAACACCGGGGAGCTGTTTTTT
NA TRBD1 TRBJ2-3 TRBV30 CAWSVGTVESTDTQYF TGTGCCTGGAGTGTCGGGACAGTAGAGAGCACAGATACGCAGTATTTT
NA NA TRBJ1-2 TRBV5-1 CASSLGRSLPERGYTF TGCGCCAGCAGCTTGGGACGGAGTTTGCCCGAGCGGGGCTACACCTTC
NA TRBD2 TRBJ2-3 TRBV2 CASKDSGSGDTQYF TGTGCCAGTAAGGATAGCGGGAGCGGCGATACGCAGTATTTT
NA TRBD1 TRBJ2-1 TRBV9 CASSVAGTGYNEQFF TGTGCCAGCAGCGTAGCGGGGACAGGGTACAATGAGCAGTTCTTC
NA TRBD1 TRBJ1-1 TRBV5-1 CASSSSGTGVEAFF TGCGCCAGCAGCTCCTCCGGGACAGGGGTTGAAGCTTTCTTT
NA NA TRBJ2-1 TRBV9 CASSVMAQTLEQFF TGTGCCAGCAGCGTAATGGCGCAGACTCTGGAGCAGTTCTTC
NA TRBD2 TRBJ2-2 TRBV6-5 CASSQAGGGTGELFF TGTGCCAGCAGCCAAGCGGGAGGGGGTACCGGGGAGCTGTTTTTT